The clone carrying this T cell receptor (beta chain) appeared a single time. Germline assignment: CDR1 SEHNR and CDR2 FQNEAQ (reference sequence). The CDR3 spans 13 residues. With 4 bases clipped from V and 7 bases from J, the junction kept 4 bases outside the gene matches. Clones were sequenced by immunoSEQ multiplex PCR, and TCRdb holds only the in-frame ones, with some missing. The table lists 52,000 or so clones, approximately 83% of them singletons. The data were obtained in a study of blood T cell repertoires in COVID-19. Study-level information: COVID-19 samples, acute and convalescent, were from the United States, Italy and Spain.

The source is a man aged 35 to 55 with acute or convalescent COVID-19. The sequencing input was peripheral blood. The chain is built from TRBV7-9 and TRBJ1-5; 7 bases map to TRBD1. As DNA, the CDR3 is TGTGCCAGCAGCTCGACAGGGAAACAGCCCCAGCATTTT. Translation: CASSSTGKQPQHF.